This T cell receptor beta chain appears in the sequencing data of a study of cytomegalovirus exposure and HLA in healthy donors. With regard to this clone: Antigen unknown.

In germline, CDR1 is MNHNY, CDR2 SVGAGI (reference sequence). Trimming pared 7 bases from V and 4 bases from J, leaving 10 bases between. The CDR3 extends over 13 amino acids. PCR was performed using 60 Vbeta and 13 Jbeta primers. Measured with immunoSEQ multiplex PCR; TCRdb has only the in-frame clones, and not every one. The table lists about 98,000 clones, around 75% of them singletons. Whole-study findings and limits: An analysis done earlier found most TCR beta V segments productive about 87% or about 30% of the time. The authors later found TCR association rates varying by HLA locus, with DRB1 most and HLA-C fewest. Later genetic work tied a missense DCLRE1C variant to beta-chain V and J trimming.

This sequence was found in a man between 18 and 29 years old in good health and CMV-seropositive. The sequencing input was PBMCs. This rearrangement joins TRBV6-6 to TRBJ1-4; D is perhaps TRBD1 (6 bases). CDR3 nucleotides: TGTGCCAGCACCTACAGGGTTAATGAAAAACTGTTTTTT. It yields the protein CASTYRVNEKLFF.